This T cell receptor (beta chain) was profiled in a study of Ad26.COV2.S vaccination and SARS-CoV-2 variants. V was trimmed by 10 bases and J by 1 base, leaving 9 bases between them. This CDR3 has 12 residues. The treatment here: over 15 received Ad26.COV2.S at low or high dose, single or two shots; a few received placebo; per-sample allocation not given. The study sampled participants on day 63 after the first vaccine or placebo injection. Profiling relied on immunoSEQ multiplex PCR, and the TCRdb table lists in-frame clones only, not all of them. The sample lists some 420,000 clones; 88% were seen once.

The clonotype was recovered from a person between 18 and 65 years old who received the Ad26.COV2.S COVID-19 vaccine or a placebo. This material consisted of peripheral blood, taken in a trial of Ad26.COV2.S vaccine versus placebo. This rearrangement joins TRBV12-3 or TRBV12-4 to TRBJ2-3; D not resolved. CDR3: CATGHRTDTQYF. For the CDR3, the DNA is TGTGCCACCGGTCACCGCACAGATACGCAGTATTTT.